This is a list of T cell receptor beta chains from one sample in a study of patients and donors after allogeneic stem cell transplantation. TCRdb used MiXCR to reprocess the RT-PCR reads, holding one entry per CDR3 protein. The sample consists of about 160,000 distinct CDR3 sequences, roughly 24% of them appearing once. The specimen sequenced was blood, either unsorted or a sorted T cell fraction (not recorded which). The source of these receptors is a human donor who was either an allogeneic HSCT recipient or a stem cell or donor lymphocyte infusion donor (not recorded which). It is not recorded whose cells these are; they may come from a transplant donor. The CDR3 runs from the conserved cysteine through the conserved F or W. D genes are given only for firm matches. Clone size appears in some rows only: once, few, many, or a class for an expanded clone.

TRBJ2-7	.	TRBV7-9	.	CASSTGGAYEQYF	TGTGCCAGCAGCACCGGTGGGGCCTACGAGCAGTACTTC
TRBJ2-4	few	TRBV29-1	TRBD1	CSVVPGQVTGNIQYF	TGCAGCGTTGTTCCGGGACAGGTGACTGGGAACATTCAGTACTTC
TRBJ2-1	few	TRBV20-1	.	CSASSLSERHNEQFF	TGCAGTGCTAGTTCCCTTAGTGAGCGGCACAATGAGCAGTTCTTC
TRBJ1-1	.	TRBV29-1	.	CSVAGHGFTEAFF	TGCAGCGTTGCCGGACACGGCTTCACTGAAGCTTTCTTT
TRBJ1-4	.	TRBV3-1	.	CASSQDLANEKLFF	TGTGCCAGCAGCCAAGATTTGGCTAATGAAAAACTGTTTTTT
TRBJ2-7	.	TRBV12-3/TRBV12-4	.	CASSLIEEEQYF	TGTGCCAGCAGTTTAATTGAGGAGGAGCAGTACTTC
TRBJ2-5	.	TRBV12-3/TRBV12-4	.	CASSFWTETQETQYF	TGTGCCAGCAGCTTTTGGACGGAAACACAAGAGACCCAGTACTTC
TRBJ1-5	few	TRBV7-9	.	CASSSTEKSNQPQHF	TGTGCCAGCAGCTCGACAGAAAAAAGCAATCAGCCCCAGCATTTT
TRBJ2-7	few	TRBV7-9	.	CASSLGSRDLRYEQYF	TGTGCCAGCAGCTTAGGCTCTCGGGACCTACGCTACGAGCAGTACTTC
TRBJ2-1	.	TRBV5-5	.	CASSPLSGVLNEQFF	TGTGCCAGCAGCCCGTTATCGGGAGTGTTGAATGAGCAGTTCTTC
TRBJ1-1	.	TRBV5-5	TRBD1	CASSSTQGARTEAFF	TGTGCCAGCAGCTCGACACAGGGGGCGCGCACTGAAGCTTTCTTT
TRBJ2-1	.	TRBV10-3	.	CAITGQGNGRNYNEQFF	TGTGCCATCACAGGACAGGGAAACGGGAGGAACTACAATGAGCAGTTCTTC
TRBJ1-2	.	TRBV7-2	.	CASSLWDGNGYTF	TGTGCCAGCAGCCTCTGGGACGGTAATGGCTACACCTTC